The sequence of this T cell receptor beta chain was determined in a study of beta chain features in type 1 diabetes. All of the isolated RNA was reverse transcribed, so expressed TCRB transcripts were sequenced. Only in-frame clones appear in the TCRdb table, and some are missing; sequencing was by immunoSEQ multiplex PCR. Among approximately 5,800 clones listed, 70% to 80% were seen once. This CDR3 contains 14 residues. The germline CDR1 and CDR2 sequences are SGDLS and YYNGEE. With 4 bases removed from V and 3 bases from J, the gap between germline ends came to 12 bases. V and J are TRBV9 and TRBJ2-3, with D perhaps TRBD2 (6 bases). This TCR derives from a man younger than 30 in good health. The sequenced sample consisted of Tregs from blood. The CDR3 reads CASSRRVLTDTQYF. Here the CDR3 DNA reads TGTGCCAGCAGCCGGAGGGTTTTGACAGATACGCAGTATTTT.